The following is a TCR beta chain sequence with its context. This CDR3 spans 13 amino acids. CDR1 and CDR2 (germline): LGHDT, YNNKEL (reference sequence). The germline V and J ends were trimmed by 1 base and 4 bases, with 6 bases remaining between them. Under the authors' procedure: Estimation of nucleated cell counts was performed using reference gene primer amplification. Profiled with immunoSEQ multiplex PCR; TCRdb holds only in-frame clones, not every one. V and J calls and clone size follow that table, whereas D and trimming were derived from the DNA. The top ten clones hold approximately 8% of a sample with around 160,000 clones, approximately 83% of them seen once. Seattle cases were enrolled at active infection and followed longitudinally. The data were taken from a study of blood T cell repertoires in COVID-19. About the study: Both acute and convalescent COVID-19 samples were obtained from the United States, Italy and Spain. PBMCs, B-cell-depleted T cells, or T cells were the source of the cDNA or gDNA that made up the material.

Sequencing was performed on peripheral blood. The TCR originated in an older woman with COVID-19, enrolled during active disease. This chain joins TRBV3-1 (or the pseudogene TRBV3-2) and TRBJ2-3; D uncertain. CDR3 sequence: CASSQGGPDTQYF. For the CDR3, the DNA is TGTGCCAGCAGCCAAGGAGGTCCAGATACGCAGTATTTT.